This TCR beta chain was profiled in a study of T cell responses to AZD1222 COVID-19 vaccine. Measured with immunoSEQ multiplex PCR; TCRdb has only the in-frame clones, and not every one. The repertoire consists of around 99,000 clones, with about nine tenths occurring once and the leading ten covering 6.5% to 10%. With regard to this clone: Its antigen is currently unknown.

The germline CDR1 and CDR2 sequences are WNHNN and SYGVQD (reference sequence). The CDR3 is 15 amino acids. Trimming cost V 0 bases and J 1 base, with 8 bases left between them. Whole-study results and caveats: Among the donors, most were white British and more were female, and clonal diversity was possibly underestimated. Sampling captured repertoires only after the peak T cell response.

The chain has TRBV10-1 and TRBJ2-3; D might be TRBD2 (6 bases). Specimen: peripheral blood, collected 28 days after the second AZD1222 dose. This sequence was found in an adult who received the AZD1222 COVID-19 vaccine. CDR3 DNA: TGCGCCAGCAGTGAGTCTCCTAGCGGCACAGATACGCAGTATTTT. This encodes CASSESPSGTDTQYF.